The 25 T cell receptor beta chains below were found in one sample sequenced in a study of blood T cell repertoires in COVID-19. Sequenced by immunoSEQ multiplex PCR; TCRdb stores in-frame clones only, minus some. Of 150,000 to 200,000 clones in the sample, around 84% were seen once. Sequencing used peripheral blood. These receptors were taken from a man aged 40-50 years with active or convalescent COVID-19.

The gene calls are TRBV7-9 and TRBJ1-3, with D maybe TRBD1 (5 bases). The germline V gene has CDR1 SEHNR and CDR2 FQNEAQ (reference sequence). This CDR3 is built from 16 residues. Trimming left V 1 base short and J 2 bases short, with 12 bases between. In nucleotides, the CDR3 is TGTGCCAGCAGCTTAGACGAGTCAGGGACTGGAAACACCATATATTTT. Translating gives CASSLDESGTGNTIYF. Filled out from reference TRBV7-9 and TRBJ1-3, the complete variable domain reads DTGVSQNPRHKITKRGQNVTFRCDPISEHNRLYWYRQTLGQGPEFLTYFQNEAQLEKSRLLSDRFSAERPKGSFSTLEIQRTEQGDSAMYLCASSLDESGTGNTIYFGEGSWLTVV.

This chain links TRBV2 with TRBJ1-1; 8 nucleotides line up with TRBD1. Per germline, CDR1 SNHLY and CDR2 FYNNEI. The V and J ends lost 6 bases and 6 bases, in that order; junction bases with no gene match: 6. The CDR3 length is 13 residues. The CDR3 nucleotides are TGTGCCAGCAGCTCCTCAGGGGGCTCTGAAGCTTTCTTT. The encoded protein is CASSSSGGSEAFF.

This chain links TRBV3-1 (or the pseudogene TRBV3-2) with TRBJ2-2, with D possibly being TRBD2 (5 bases). The ends were cut back, 3 bases at V and 6 bases at J, with 17 bases in the middle. There are 16 residues in the CDR3. Per germline, CDR1 LGHDT and CDR2 YNNKEL (reference sequence). Here the CDR3 reads CASSQATRAIAGELFF. Written as DNA, the CDR3 is TGTGCCAGCAGCCAGGCTACTAGGGCTATCGCCGGGGAGCTGTTTTTT.

V gene TRBV3-1 (or the pseudogene TRBV3-2) combines with J gene TRBJ2-5, with D uncertain. The CDR3 spans 14 residues. V lost 1 base and J lost 2, with 8 bases in between. Germline V lookup: CDR1 LGHDT, CDR2 YNNKEL (reference sequence). The CDR3 reads CASSQGGRQETQYF. The CDR3 nucleotides read TGTGCCAGCAGCCAAGGAGGTCGGCAAGAGACCCAGTACTTC.

The chain employs TRBV5-5 and TRBJ1-4; D is uncertain. The CDR3 extends over 16 amino acids. V shed 0 bases and J shed 6 bases, with 15 bases lying between them. Germline V gives CDR1 SGHKS, CDR2 YYEKEE (reference sequence). Written as DNA, the CDR3 is TGTGCCAGCAGCTTGGCCATGCGGGGTCTCGATGAAAAACTGTTTTTT. Translation: CASSLAMRGLDEKLFF.

The chain recombines TRBV28 with TRBJ1-1, with D perhaps TRBD1 (5 bases). Trimming took 5 bases from V and 0 from J, leaving 16 bases between them. This CDR3 region has 16 residues. Germline loops: CDR1 MDHEN, CDR2 SYDVKM. CDR3 region: CASSPGSATLNTEAFF. The DNA for the CDR3 is TGTGCCAGCAGTCCAGGGTCGGCCACCTTGAACACTGAAGCTTTCTTT. The entire variable domain, with the rest obtained from reference TRBV28 and TRBJ1-1, is as follows: DVKVTQSSRYLVKRTGEKVFLECVQDMDHENMFWYRQDPGLGLRLIYFSYDVKMKEKGDIPEGYSVSREKKERFSLILESASTNQTSMYLCASSPGSATLNTEAFFGQGTRLTVV.

This chain uses TRBV7-2 with TRBJ2-5; 10 nucleotides match TRBD2. The CDR3 spans 19 residues. The V gene end was trimmed by 5 bases and the J gene end by 5 bases; junction bases not matched to a gene: 20. CDR1 and CDR2 from the germline V gene are SGHTA and FQGNSA. The CDR3: CASSTPGGASGGWGETQYF. The CDR3 DNA reads TGTGCCAGCAGCACCCCGGGAGGGGCTAGCGGGGGATGGGGGGAGACCCAGTACTTC.

The CDR3 coding sequence is TGTGCCAGCAGGGGACAGGGGGGATATGGCTACACCTTC. Protein product: CASRGQGGYGYTF. V and J are TRBV3-1 (or the pseudogene TRBV3-2) and TRBJ1-2, with 11 bases aligning to TRBD1. The CDR3 is 13 residues long. V shed 6 bases, J shed 5 bases, and the junction held 2 bases outside the gene matches. Germline CDR1 reads LGHDT; CDR2 reads YNNKEL (reference sequence).

The J gene is TRBJ2-7, the V gene TRBV10-3; tentatively, D is TRBD2 (6 bases). The CDR3 has 14 amino acids. The germline V and J ends were trimmed by 10 bases and 5 bases, with 21 bases remaining between them. Germline V gene lookup returns CDR1 ENHRY and CDR2 SYGVKD. CDR3 sequence: CATREANPGDEQYF. The CDR3 nucleotides read TGTGCCACCAGGGAGGCCAACCCGGGGGACGAGCAGTACTTC.

The rearrangement joins TRBV7-2 to TRBJ2-3; D unresolved. Germline V gene lookup returns CDR1 SGHTA and CDR2 FQGNSA. The CDR3 runs to 15 residues. The V end lost 1 base, the J end lost 1 base, and 9 bases lay between the germline ends. CDR3 sequence: CASSLVVVGTDTQYF. The CDR3 DNA is TGTGCCAGCAGCTTAGTGGTGGTAGGCACAGATACGCAGTATTTT.

The CDR3 region is CASSSDRGETQYF. The CDR3 DNA is TGTGCCAGCAGCTCCGACAGGGGTGAGACCCAGTACTTC. The genes are TRBV3-1 (or the pseudogene TRBV3-2) and TRBJ2-5; TRBD1 matches at 8 bases. Germline V gene sequence: CDR1 LGHDT, CDR2 YNNKEL (reference sequence). The junction had 4 bases not matched to a gene; V was cut back by 5 bases and J by 5 bases. The CDR3 extends over 13 amino acids.

The chain combines TRBV7-9 with TRBJ2-1; TRBD1 might be the D (6 bases). V gave up 5 bases and J gave up 8 bases, with 19 bases separating them. The CDR3 length is 15 residues. Germline CDR1 SEHNR, CDR2 FQNEAQ (reference sequence). In nucleotides, the CDR3 is TGTGCCAGCAGCGCCCCGGGACACCAACGGCATGAGCAGTTCTTC. It yields the protein CASSAPGHQRHEQFF.

This chain connects TRBV4-1 to TRBJ1-4; the D gene is possibly TRBD1 (5 bases). Germline V CDR1 and CDR2: MGHRA, YSYEKL. The CDR3 is made up of 19 amino acids. V shed 1 base and J shed 0 bases, with 18 bases lying between them. In nucleotides, the CDR3 is TGCGCCAGCAGCCAAGGGGGCGGACGAGACCATGCAACTAATGAAAAACTGTTTTTT. The encoded protein is CASSQGGGRDHATNEKLFF.

The rearrangement uses TRBV28 and TRBJ1-2, with TRBD1 as a possible D gene (6 bases). This CDR3 is 13 amino acids long. The germline CDR1 and CDR2 sequences are MDHEN and SYDVKM. Trimming stripped 6 bases from V and 4 bases from J, with 12 bases between. This CDR3 reads CASSKRTVYGYTF. DNA of the CDR3: TGTGCCAGCAGCAAAAGGACAGTCTATGGCTACACCTTC.

The rearrangement uses TRBV5-1 and TRBJ2-5; D is unresolved. The V end lost 0 bases, the J end lost 2 bases, and 5 bases lay between the germline ends. Germline loops: CDR1 SGHRS, CDR2 YFSETQ. CDR3 length: 13 amino acids. CDR3 amino acids: CASSLDKQETQYF. CDR3 nucleotides: TGCGCCAGCAGCTTGGACAAACAAGAGACCCAGTACTTC.

This sequence joins TRBV5-1 and TRBJ2-7; TRBD1 matches at 7 bases. Trimming at V came to 5 bases and at J to 3 bases, leaving 5 bases not matched to a gene. The CDR3 runs 13 residues. Germline loops: CDR1 SGHRS, CDR2 YFSETQ. CDR3 DNA: TGCGCCAGCAGGACAGGGTCCGTCTACGAGCAGTACTTC. It codes for CASRTGSVYEQYF. Together with reference TRBV5-1 and TRBJ2-7, the CDR3 gives the full variable domain: KAGVTQTPRYLIKTRGQQVTLSCSPISGHRSVSWYQQTPGQGLQFLFEYFSETQRNKGNFPGRFSGRQFSNSRSEMNVSTLELGDSALYLCASRTGSVYEQYFGPGTRLTVT.

This chain uses TRBV18 with TRBJ1-5, with 7 bases aligning to TRBD1. V lost 4 bases to trimming and J lost 0 bases; unmatched junction nucleotides: 12. From germline, CDR1 is KGHSH and CDR2 LQKENI. The CDR3 is made up of 18 amino acids. The CDR3 here is CASSQNGGYRGSNQPQHF. CDR3 DNA: TGTGCCAGCTCACAAAACGGGGGCTACAGGGGTAGCAATCAGCCCCAGCATTTT.

J is TRBJ2-5 and V is TRBV4-1; 14 positions match TRBD2. Trimming cost V 1 base and J 4 bases; bases outside gene matches: 8. This CDR3 has 18 amino acids. The germline V gene has CDR1 MGHRA and CDR2 YSYEKL. CDR3 amino acids: CASSQADPGTSGGETQYF. CDR3 DNA: TGCGCCAGCAGCCAAGCTGATCCCGGGACTAGCGGGGGAGAGACCCAGTACTTC.

The chain employs TRBV6-2 or TRBV6-3 and TRBJ1-2, with 8 nucleotides matching TRBD1. The CDR3 covers 15 residues. Germline values: CDR1 MNHEY, CDR2 SVGEGT. The V segment lost 5 bases and the J segment 0 bases; nucleotides outside the gene matches: 5. CDR3 nucleotide sequence: TGTGCCAGCAGTCGTCGGACAGGGACTAACTATGGCTACACCTTC. Protein: CASSRRTGTNYGYTF.

The chain combines TRBV30 with TRBJ1-2, with TRBD1 identical over 12 bases. CDR1 is GTSNPN, CDR2 SVGIG, per germline (reference sequence). The CDR3 is 13 residues long. The V segment lost 3 bases and the J segment 7 bases; nucleotides outside the gene matches: 3. The CDR3 region has the DNA TGTGCCTGGAGGGGACAGGGGGCGTTTGGCTACACCTTC. Translation gives CAWRGQGAFGYTF.

This chain joins TRBV12-5 and TRBJ2-6; D unresolved. The germline V gene encodes CDR1 LGHNT and CDR2 FRNRAP. This CDR3 is 16 amino acids long. The ends were cut back, 0 bases at V and 1 base at J, with 7 bases in the middle. The CDR3 nucleotides read TGTGCTAGTGGTTTGGTAGCAGGTTCTGGGGCCAACGTCCTGACTTTC. Its translation: CASGLVAGSGANVLTF.

The chain combines TRBV7-8 with TRBJ2-7; 10 nucleotides line up with TRBD2. V lost 3 bases, J lost 2 bases, and 10 bases stayed unmatched. Looked up from germline, CDR1 is SGHVS and CDR2 is FQNEAQ. The CDR3 totals 17 residues. CDR3 residues: CASSFPAGGQVTYEQYF. The CDR3 nucleotides read TGTGCCAGCAGCTTCCCAGCGGGGGGGCAAGTCACCTACGAGCAGTACTTC.

The chain has TRBV5-1 and TRBJ2-6; D unclear. Germline lookup yields CDR1 SGHRS and CDR2 YFSETQ. V lost 1 base, J lost 1 base, and 9 bases lay in between. CDR3 length: 16 amino acids. The CDR3 region is CASSLSTTSGANVLTF. The CDR3 nucleotides read TGCGCCAGCAGCTTGAGTACTACGTCTGGGGCCAACGTCCTGACTTTC.

The genes are TRBV7-9 and TRBJ2-3; no clear D. This CDR3 has 14 amino acids. The germline CDR1 and CDR2 sequences are SEHNR and FQNEAQ (reference sequence). V lost 5 bases and J lost 0, with 9 bases in between. The CDR3 DNA is TGTGCCAGCAGCCGCACACTAAGCACAGATACGCAGTATTTT. This sequence encodes CASSRTLSTDTQYF.

V and J are TRBV6-6 and TRBJ1-1; possibly TRBD1 for D (5 bases). Germline CDR1 reads MNHNY; CDR2 reads SVGAGI (reference sequence). V was shortened by 7 bases and J by 1 base, with 13 bases between the two germline ends. CDR3 size: 14 residues. The CDR3 DNA reads as TGTGCCAGCACGGGATCGGGGGGGAACACTGAAGCTTTCTTT. Translated: CASTGSGGNTEAFF.